The source of this TCR beta chain is a study of blood T cell repertoires in COVID-19. About the research overall: PBMCs, B-cell-depleted T cells, or T cells provided the cDNA or gDNA that made up the material.

Trimming cost V 1 base and J 4 bases, with 11 bases left between them. In germline, CDR1 is LGHDT, CDR2 YNNKEL (reference sequence). This CDR3 comprises 15 residues. Clones were read by immunoSEQ multiplex PCR, and TCRdb kept only the in-frame ones, dropping some. The data contain some 200,000 clones, about 83% of them singletons. What was sequenced was peripheral blood. The sequence was obtained from a woman between 18 and 29 years old who had recovered from COVID-19. The chain links TRBV3-1 (or the pseudogene TRBV3-2) to TRBJ2-1; maybe TRBD1 (6 bases). Here the CDR3 DNA reads TGTGCCAGCAGCCAAGGACAGGTTACGTACAATGAGCAGTTCTTC. Translated: CASSQGQVTYNEQFF.